This note documents a single T cell receptor beta chain sequence. This specimen belongs to a study of Graves' ophthalmopathy and Graves' hyperthyroidism. The J segment lost 5 bases and the V segment lost 7 bases, leaving 7 bases of the junction unmatched. The CDR3 is 13 residues long. The TCR beta CDR3 regions underwent amplification from RNA transcripts. First-round RT-PCR relied on HTBI primers, and a second-round multiplex PCR came next. One entry per CDR3 protein, called by TCRdb with MiXCR from the multiplex PCR reads. This sample has about 740,000 distinct CDR3 sequences; 40% occur once, and the top ten carry 44%.

Material: peripheral blood. This TCR derives from an adult man with Graves' ophthalmopathy. The genes are TRBV12-3 or TRBV12-4 and TRBJ2-5, with 7 bases identical to TRBD1. The CDR3, as DNA: TGTGCCAGCACTACAGGGGCGGCGGAGACCCAGTACTTC. Its protein product is CASTTGAAETQYF.